Below are 18 T cell receptor beta chains sequenced from a single sample in a study of tumor and adjacent non-tumor tissue in lung cancer. TCRbeta libraries were built with three rounds of nested PCR, modified from ARM-PCR. TCRdb re-derived calls from the multiplex PCR reads in MiXCR, one entry per CDR3 protein. The table lists around 200,000 distinct CDR3 sequences, 60% to 75% of them singletons, with less than 25% in the top ten. RNA was extracted from bulk tissue without any cell sorting. The specimen sequenced was lung tumor tissue. Every receptor here comes from a man between 60 and 75 years old with non-small cell lung cancer.

Comments on this clonotype: One end of the junction varies from germline; a read error may be responsible. J is TRBJ2-7 and V is TRBV6-2 or TRBV6-3, with TRBD2 as a possible D gene (5 bases). Germline assignment: CDR1 MNHEY and CDR2 SVGEGT. The CDR3 totals 12 residues. CDR3 in amino acids: CASGPSGYEQNF. The DNA for the CDR3 is TGTGCCAGCGGCCCTTCGGGGTACGAGCAGAACTTC.

The gene calls are TRBV20-1 and TRBJ2-6; 9 bases line up with TRBD1. The CDR3 is 17 amino acids. CDR1 and CDR2 (germline): DFQATT, SNEGSKA (reference sequence). Trimming cost V 1 base and J 2 bases; bases outside gene matches: 6. CDR3 DNA sequence: TGCAGTGCTAGAGCCATACAGGGGGCGGCTGGGGCCAACGTCCTGACTTTC. Translation gives CSARAIQGAAGANVLTF.

Details on this clonotype: One base away lies a much larger clone, so this may be a sequencing read error. The chain couples TRBV5-1 to TRBJ2-5; 10 nucleotides line up with TRBD1. CDR1 and CDR2 (germline): SGHRS, YFSETQ. The CDR3 covers 14 residues. CDR3 sequence: CDSSTTGGRETQYF. CDR3 nucleotides: TGCGACAGCAGCACGACAGGGGGCAGAGAGACCCAGTACTTC.

In its sample, this clonotype was seen many times. The CDR3 nucleotides are TGCAGTGCTAGAAAATTGGGGCGTGTGGACAAAGGGGGGGAAGCTTTCTTT. It is translated as CSARKLGRVDKGGEAFF. This chain joins TRBV20-1 and TRBJ1-1; possible D gene TRBD1, 6 bases. Germline-derived CDR1 and CDR2 are DFQATT and SNEGSKA (reference sequence). The CDR3 consists of 17 residues. V lost 2 bases and J 8 bases, leaving 27 bases between the germline ends.

Notes on this clonotype: Likely a read error: the CDR3 ends without its conserved phenylalanine or tryptophan. The chain employs TRBV6-5 and TRBJ2-7; D perhaps matches TRBD1 (6 bases). The CDR3 totals 15 residues. In germline, CDR1 is MNHEY, CDR2 SVGAGI. In nucleotides, the CDR3 is TGTGACAGCATGGACCCAACAGGGCTGAACTACGAGCAGTACTTA. It is translated as CDSMDPTGLNYEQYL.

This rearrangement joins TRBV6-5 to TRBJ1-2, with no clear D. Trimming shortened V by 0 bases and J by 6 bases, and 8 bases separated the two germline ends. From germline, CDR1 is MNHEY and CDR2 SVGAGI. The CDR3 is made up of 13 amino acids. The CDR3 loop reads CASSYSGVNGYTF. In nucleotides, the CDR3 is TGTGCCAGCAGTTACTCTGGGGTGAATGGCTACACCTTC.

This clonotype was seen only a few times. The CDR3 here is CASSTNRGGGEQFF. The CDR3 nucleotides are TGTGCCAGCAGTACCAACAGGGGGGGCGGTGAGCAGTTCTTC. V and J are TRBV14 and TRBJ2-1; a possible D gene is TRBD1 (8 bases). The germline V gene has CDR1 SGHDN and CDR2 FVKESK. CDR3 length equals 14 residues. V was cut by 6 bases and J by 9 bases, with 18 bases left in between.

Remarks on this clonotype: Compared with germline, one end of the junction differs, possibly owing to a read error. The chain has TRBV10-1 and TRBJ2-3; tentatively, D is TRBD1 (5 bases). The CDR3 consists of 17 residues. The germline CDR1 and CDR2 sequences are WNHNN and SYGVQD (reference sequence). The CDR3 DNA reads TGCGCCAGCAGTGAGCACCGACGATTGCAACCGACAGATACGCAATATTTT. It is translated as CASSEHRRLQPTDTQYF.

There are a few counts of this clonotype. The chain is built from TRBV28 and TRBJ1-6; a weak D match, TRBD1 (6 bases). V was clipped by 10 bases and J by 0 bases, with 13 bases between them. This CDR3 is 15 amino acids long. CDR1 and CDR2 from the germline V gene are MDHEN and SYDVKM. This chain's CDR3 is CATRTGSSYNSPLHF. The DNA of the CDR3 is TGTGCCACCAGAACAGGGAGCTCCTATAATTCACCCCTCCACTTT.

In this sample, this clonotype turned up a few times. V gene TRBV12-3 or TRBV12-4 combines with J gene TRBJ2-7, with TRBD2 identical over 7 bases. V lost 1 base, J lost 3 bases, and 3 bases stayed unmatched. CDR3 length equals 14 residues. The CDR3 coding sequence is TGTGCCAGCAGTTTAGGCGGGGGAATCTACGAGCAGTACTTC. This sequence encodes CASSLGGGIYEQYF.

About this clonotype: The junction and the germline gene differ at one end; a read error may be behind it. This chain connects TRBV6-2 or TRBV6-3 to TRBJ1-6; 9 bases align to TRBD1. In germline, CDR1 is MNHEY, CDR2 SVGEGT. CDR3 length: 14 residues. The CDR3 loop reads CASSSGTGISPIHF. The CDR3 nucleotides are TGTGCCAGCAGCTCCGGGACAGGGATTTCACCCATCCACTTT.

The rearrangement joins TRBV6-2 or TRBV6-3 to TRBJ2-7; no firm D call. The CDR3 runs to 16 residues. Looked up from germline, CDR1 is MNHEY and CDR2 is SVGEGT. The ends were cut back, 0 bases at V and 2 bases at J, with 14 bases in the middle. The CDR3 reads CASSYSTSSVPYEQYF. The CDR3 nucleotides are TGTGCCAGCAGTTACTCGACGAGCTCGGTCCCCTACGAGCAGTACTTC.

This clonotype was recorded once. The gene calls are TRBV11-3 and TRBJ2-1; D is ambiguous. Trimming took off 3 bases at V and 7 bases at J, with 13 bases between the two ends. This CDR3 comprises 14 residues. Germline CDR1 reads SGHNT; CDR2 reads YENEEA. DNA of the CDR3: TGTGCCAGCAGCTTCTGTAGGGCTGGGAATGAGCAGTTCTTC. Amino acid sequence: CASSFCRAGNEQFF.

To note about this clonotype: This may come from a read error, since a much larger clone is one base off. The chain employs TRBV4-1 and TRBJ2-2, with TRBD1 identical over 7 bases. The CDR3 covers 16 residues. Per the germline V gene, CDR1 is MGHRA and CDR2 is YSYEKL. The CDR3 sequence: CASSLFGTANTGVLFF. CDR3 nucleotide sequence: TGCGCCAGCAGCCTATTTGGGACAGCGAACACCGGGGTGCTGTTTTTT.

This chain connects TRBV20-1 to TRBJ1-1; tentative D call: TRBD1 (6 bases). Trimming stripped 3 bases from V and 1 base from J, with 9 bases between. The CDR3 is 13 amino acids. Germline lookup yields CDR1 DFQATT and CDR2 SNEGSKA (reference sequence). The CDR3 protein is CSASEGGNTEAFF. DNA for the CDR3: TGCAGTGCTAGTGAAGGGGGGAACACTGAAGCTTTCTTT.

Remarks on this clonotype: The CDR3 carries no conserved terminal phenylalanine or tryptophan, so it likely arises from a read error. The rearrangement links TRBV20-1 to TRBJ2-2; possibly TRBD2 for D (5 bases). The CDR3 is 14 amino acids. In germline, CDR1 is DFQATT, CDR2 SNEGSKA (reference sequence). The CDR3 coding sequence is TGCAGTGCTAGACTGCTAGCCAACAACGGGGAGCTGTTTTCT. This codes for CSARLLANNGELFS.

The V call is TRBV6-1, the J call TRBJ2-1; no clear D. Trimming removed 7 bases from V and 12 bases from J, with 19 bases in between. This CDR3 has 13 amino acids. Germline CDR1 reads MNHNS; CDR2 reads SASEGT. Written as DNA, the CDR3 is TGTGCCAGCAAAAAAATAGTTCGTATGACGCAGTTCTTC. This encodes CASKKIVRMTQFF.

In its sample, this clonotype was seen once. Mismatch with germline at one junction end may stem from a read error. The J gene is TRBJ1-4, the V gene TRBV5-1; 7 nucleotides line up with TRBD1. From germline, CDR1 is SGHRS and CDR2 YFSETQ. The CDR3 has 15 amino acids. CDR3 coding DNA: TGCGTCAGCAGCTTCTTGGCAGGGGGGGATGAAAAACTGTTTTTT. Protein sequence: CVSSFLAGGDEKLFF.